This T cell receptor beta chain was sequenced in a study of sequential checkpoint blockade in melanoma. Across the study: Both treatment sequences were followed by maintenance nivolumab.

As to treatment: randomized to nivolumab then ipilimumab (arm A) or the reverse (arm B). DNA-damaging chemotherapy had not been given to any patient beforehand. The CDR3 contains 11 residues. V lost 8 bases to trimming and J lost 4 bases, with 11 bases between them. Germline values: CDR1 SQVTM, CDR2 ANQGSEA. Assay: immunoSEQ multiplex PCR; the TCRdb copy retains only in-frame clones and omits some. The top ten clones hold approximately 23% of a sample with about 29,000 clones, roughly 80% of them seen once. V gene TRBV29-1 combines with J gene TRBJ1-2; a weak D match, TRBD1 (5 bases). The sequenced sample was CD8+ T cells sorted from blood (inferred from file names), obtained from a patient given nivolumab and ipilimumab in sequence. This TCR was sampled from a human donor with melanoma. The CDR3 sequence: CSTQGVYGYTF. Written as DNA, the CDR3 is TGCAGCACGCAGGGCGTCTATGGCTACACCTTC.